This T cell receptor (beta chain) emerged from a study of blood T cell repertoires in COVID-19. Study-wide background: PBMCs, B-cell-depleted T cells, or T cells provided the cDNA or gDNA that made up the material.

Libraries were prepared by immunoSEQ multiplex PCR; TCRdb keeps only in-frame clonotypes and omits some of them. The sample lists some 160,000 clones; under 85% were seen once. V dropped 4 bases and J dropped 13; count of bases not matched to a gene: 6. This CDR3 is 11 amino acids long. From germline, CDR1 is SQVTM and CDR2 ANQGSEA. This sequence joins TRBV29-1 and TRBJ2-1; 8 bases are shared with TRBD1. This TCR came from a man in his forties or fifties with active or convalescent COVID-19. The sample consisted of peripheral blood. CDR3 coding DNA: TGCAGCGTTGCAGGACAGGGAATACAGTTCTTC. Translating it yields CSVAGQGIQFF.